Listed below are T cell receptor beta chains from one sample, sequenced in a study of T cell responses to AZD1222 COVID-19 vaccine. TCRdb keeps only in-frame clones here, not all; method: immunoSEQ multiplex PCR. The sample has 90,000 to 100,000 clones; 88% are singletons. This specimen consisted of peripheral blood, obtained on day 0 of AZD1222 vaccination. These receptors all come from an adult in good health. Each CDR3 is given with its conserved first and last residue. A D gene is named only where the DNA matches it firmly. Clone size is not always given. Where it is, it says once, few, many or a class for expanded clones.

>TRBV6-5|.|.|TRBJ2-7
CASSRRQVRRDEQYF
TGTGCCAGCAGTCGTCGACAGGTTCGACGCGACGAGCAGTACTTC
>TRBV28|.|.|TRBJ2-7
CASSLGTVFYEQYF
TGTGCCAGCAGTTTAGGGACGGTCTTCTACGAGCAGTACTTC
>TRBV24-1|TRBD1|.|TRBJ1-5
CATSGQGANQPQHF
TGTGCCACCAGTGGACAGGGGGCGAATCAGCCCCAGCATTTT
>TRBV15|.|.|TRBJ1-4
CATSRTGTQDEKLFF
TGTGCCACCAGCAGAACCGGGACGCAGGATGAAAAACTGTTTTTT
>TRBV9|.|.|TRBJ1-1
CASSVVGGPGVAEAFF
TGTGCCAGCAGCGTAGTCGGGGGCCCCGGGGTCGCTGAAGCTTTCTTT
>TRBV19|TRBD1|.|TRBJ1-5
CASSISGTGFSFGQPQHF
TGTGCCAGTAGTATCTCGGGGACAGGGTTCTCTTTCGGGCAGCCCCAGCATTTT
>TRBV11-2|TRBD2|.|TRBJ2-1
CASSPNRDYPTNEQFF
TGTGCCAGCAGCCCAAATCGGGACTACCCAACCAATGAGCAGTTCTTC
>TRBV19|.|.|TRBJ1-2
CASSIPGTSYGYTF
TGTGCCAGTAGTATTCCCGGGACCAGCTATGGCTACACCTTC
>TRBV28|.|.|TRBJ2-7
CASSSTSAGPSYEQYF
TGTGCCAGCAGTTCTACCTCCGCCGGGCCCTCCTACGAGCAGTACTTC
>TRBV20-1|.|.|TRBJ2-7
CSARDAGAQYF
TGCAGTGCTAGAGATGCCGGCGCGCAGTACTTC
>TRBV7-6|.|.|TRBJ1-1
CASSVSGTEAFF
TGTGCCAGCAGCGTCTCAGGGACTGAAGCTTTCTTT
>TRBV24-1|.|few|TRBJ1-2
CATSDRTSNYGYTF
TGTGCCACCAGTGACAGGACCTCAAACTATGGCTACACCTTC
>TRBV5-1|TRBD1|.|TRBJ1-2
CASSDSGQGNGYTF
TGCGCCAGCAGCGACTCGGGACAGGGTAATGGCTACACCTTC
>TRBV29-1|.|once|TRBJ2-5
CSVPQGRETQYF
TGCAGCGTTCCACAGGGAAGGGAGACCCAGTACTTC
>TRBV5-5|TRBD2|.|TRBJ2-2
CASSTGLAPNTGELFF
TGTGCCAGCAGCACCGGACTAGCGCCAAACACCGGGGAGCTGTTTTTT
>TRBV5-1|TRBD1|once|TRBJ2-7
CASSLGGRTGDEQYF
TGCGCCAGCAGCTTGGGGGGCAGGACAGGGGACGAGCAGTACTTC